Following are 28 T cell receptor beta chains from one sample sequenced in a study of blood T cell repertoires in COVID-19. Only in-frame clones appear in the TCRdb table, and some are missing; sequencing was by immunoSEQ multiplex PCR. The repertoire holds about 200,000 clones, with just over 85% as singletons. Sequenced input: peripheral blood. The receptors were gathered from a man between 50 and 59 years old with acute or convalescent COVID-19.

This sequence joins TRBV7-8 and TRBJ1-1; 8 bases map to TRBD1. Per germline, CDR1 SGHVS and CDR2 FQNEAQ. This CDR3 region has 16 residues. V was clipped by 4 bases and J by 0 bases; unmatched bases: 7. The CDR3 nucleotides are TGTGCCAGCAGCTCCAGGGGGCCGGAGGTGAACACTGAAGCTTTCTTT. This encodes CASSSRGPEVNTEAFF.

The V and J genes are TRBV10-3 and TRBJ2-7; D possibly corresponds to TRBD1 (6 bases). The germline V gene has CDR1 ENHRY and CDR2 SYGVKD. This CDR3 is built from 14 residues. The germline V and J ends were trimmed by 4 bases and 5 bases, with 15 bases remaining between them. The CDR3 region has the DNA TGTGCCATCAGTGTCAGAGGGGGAAGTAACGAGCAGTACTTC. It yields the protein CAISVRGGSNEQYF.

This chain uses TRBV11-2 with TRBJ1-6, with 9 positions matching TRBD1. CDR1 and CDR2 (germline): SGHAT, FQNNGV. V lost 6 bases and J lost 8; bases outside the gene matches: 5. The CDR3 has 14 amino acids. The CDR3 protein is CASSQGQGHSPLHF. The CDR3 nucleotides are TGTGCCAGCAGTCAGGGACAGGGCCATTCACCCCTCCACTTT.

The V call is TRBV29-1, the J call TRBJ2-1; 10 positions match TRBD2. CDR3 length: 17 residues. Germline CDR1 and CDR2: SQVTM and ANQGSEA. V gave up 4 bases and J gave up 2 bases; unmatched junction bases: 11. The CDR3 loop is CSVGGTSAWTTYNEQFF. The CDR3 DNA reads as TGCAGCGTTGGCGGGACTAGCGCTTGGACGACCTACAATGAGCAGTTCTTC.

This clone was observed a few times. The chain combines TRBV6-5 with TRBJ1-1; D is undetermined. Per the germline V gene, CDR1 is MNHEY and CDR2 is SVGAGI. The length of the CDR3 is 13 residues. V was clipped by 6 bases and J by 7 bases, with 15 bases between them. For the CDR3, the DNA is TGTGCCAGCAGCCACGGGGAACTGGGTGAAGCTTTCTTT. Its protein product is CASSHGELGEAFF.

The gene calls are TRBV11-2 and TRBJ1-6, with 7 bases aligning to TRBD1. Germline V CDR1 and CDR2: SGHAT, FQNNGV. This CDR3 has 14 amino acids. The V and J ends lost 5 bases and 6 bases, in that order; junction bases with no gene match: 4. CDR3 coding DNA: TGTGCCAGCAGCACGACAGGGCCTAATTCACCCCTCCACTTT. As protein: CASSTTGPNSPLHF.

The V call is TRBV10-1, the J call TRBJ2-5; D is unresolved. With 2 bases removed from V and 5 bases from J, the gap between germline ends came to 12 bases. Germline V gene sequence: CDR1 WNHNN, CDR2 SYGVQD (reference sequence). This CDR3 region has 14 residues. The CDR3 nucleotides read TGCGCCAGCAGTGAGGCGCTCAATCGCGAGACCCAGTACTTC. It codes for CASSEALNRETQYF.

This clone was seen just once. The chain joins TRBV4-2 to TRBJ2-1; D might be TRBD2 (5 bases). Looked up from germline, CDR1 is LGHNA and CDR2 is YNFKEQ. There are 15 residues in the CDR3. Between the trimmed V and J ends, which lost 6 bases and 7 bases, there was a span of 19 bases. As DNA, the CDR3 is TGTGCCAGCAGTCCAGGACCGTCCTCGGGAAATGAGCAGTTCTTC. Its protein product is CASSPGPSSGNEQFF.

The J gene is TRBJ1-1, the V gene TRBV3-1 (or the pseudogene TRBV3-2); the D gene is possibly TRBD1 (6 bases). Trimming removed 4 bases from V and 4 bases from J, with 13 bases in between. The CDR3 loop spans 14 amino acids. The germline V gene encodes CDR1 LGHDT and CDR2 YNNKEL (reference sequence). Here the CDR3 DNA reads TGTGCCAGCAGCCGTGTTAACAGGGCCACTGAAGCTTTCTTT. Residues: CASSRVNRATEAFF.

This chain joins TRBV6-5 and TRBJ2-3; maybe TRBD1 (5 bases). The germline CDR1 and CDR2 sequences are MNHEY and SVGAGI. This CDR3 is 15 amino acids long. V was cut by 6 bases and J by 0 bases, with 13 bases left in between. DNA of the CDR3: TGTGCCAGCAGGGTAGGGGATGTGAGCACAGATACGCAGTATTTT. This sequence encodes CASRVGDVSTDTQYF.

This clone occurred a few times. The CDR3 loop is CAWSANRGYNEQFF. CDR3 nucleotide sequence: TGTGCCTGGAGTGCTAACCGGGGTTACAATGAGCAGTTCTTC. The chain joins TRBV30 to TRBJ2-1, with D perhaps TRBD2 (5 bases). Germline assignment: CDR1 GTSNPN and CDR2 SVGIG (reference sequence). This CDR3 is 14 amino acids long. The ends were cut back, 1 base at V and 4 bases at J, with 11 bases in the middle.

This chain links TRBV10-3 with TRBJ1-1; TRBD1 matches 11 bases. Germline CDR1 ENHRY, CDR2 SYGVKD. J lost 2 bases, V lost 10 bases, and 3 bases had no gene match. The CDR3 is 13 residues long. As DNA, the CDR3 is TGTGCCACCCGGACAGGGGGCAACACTGAAGCTTTCTTT. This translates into CATRTGGNTEAFF.

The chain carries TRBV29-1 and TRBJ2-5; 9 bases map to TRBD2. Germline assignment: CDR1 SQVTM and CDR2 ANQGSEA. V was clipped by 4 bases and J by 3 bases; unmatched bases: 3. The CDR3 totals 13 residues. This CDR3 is CSVGLAGEETQYF. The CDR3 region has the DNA TGCAGCGTTGGGTTAGCGGGGGAAGAGACCCAGTACTTC.

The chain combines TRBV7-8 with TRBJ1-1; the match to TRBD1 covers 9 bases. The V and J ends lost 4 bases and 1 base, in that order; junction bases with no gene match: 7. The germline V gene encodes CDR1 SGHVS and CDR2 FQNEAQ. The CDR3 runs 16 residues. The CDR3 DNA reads TGTGCCAGCAGCTCGTTTGGGGGACAGGGGAACACTGAAGCTTTCTTT. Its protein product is CASSSFGGQGNTEAFF.

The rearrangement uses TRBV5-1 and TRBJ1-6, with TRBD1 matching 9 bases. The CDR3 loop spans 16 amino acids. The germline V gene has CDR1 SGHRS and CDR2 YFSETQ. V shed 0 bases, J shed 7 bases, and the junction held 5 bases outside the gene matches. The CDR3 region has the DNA TGCGCCAGCAGCTTGGGACAGGGGGTTGAGAATTCACCCCTCCACTTT. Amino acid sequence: CASSLGQGVENSPLHF.

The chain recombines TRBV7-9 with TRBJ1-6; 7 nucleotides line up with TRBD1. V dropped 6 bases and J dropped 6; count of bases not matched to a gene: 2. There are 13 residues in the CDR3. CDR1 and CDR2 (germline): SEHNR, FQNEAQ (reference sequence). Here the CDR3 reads CASRDRVNSPLHF. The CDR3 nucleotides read TGTGCCAGCAGAGACAGGGTTAATTCACCCCTCCACTTT.

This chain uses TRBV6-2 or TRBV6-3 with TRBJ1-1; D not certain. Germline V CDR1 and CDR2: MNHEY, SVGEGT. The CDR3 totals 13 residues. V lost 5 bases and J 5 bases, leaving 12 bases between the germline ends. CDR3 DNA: TGTGCCAGCAGTCCCCCGAAGAGGACTGAAGCTTTCTTT. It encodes CASSPPKRTEAFF.

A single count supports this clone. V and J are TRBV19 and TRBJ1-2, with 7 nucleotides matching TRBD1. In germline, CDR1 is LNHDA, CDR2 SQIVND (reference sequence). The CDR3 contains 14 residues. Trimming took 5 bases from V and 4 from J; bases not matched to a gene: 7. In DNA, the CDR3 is TGTGCCAGTAGTTCCGGACAGGCTCTCTATGGCTACACCTTC. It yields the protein CASSSGQALYGYTF.

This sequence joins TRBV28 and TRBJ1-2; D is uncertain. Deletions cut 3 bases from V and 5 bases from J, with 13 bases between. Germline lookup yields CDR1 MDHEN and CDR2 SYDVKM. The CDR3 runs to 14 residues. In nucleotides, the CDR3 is TGTGCCAGCAGTTTGAGTCGATTTGATTATGGCTACACCTTC. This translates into CASSLSRFDYGYTF.

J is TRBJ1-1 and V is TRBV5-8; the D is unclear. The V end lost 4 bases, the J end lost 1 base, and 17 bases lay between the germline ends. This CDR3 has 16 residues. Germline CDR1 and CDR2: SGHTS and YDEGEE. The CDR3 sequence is CASSLNIGLRNTEAFF. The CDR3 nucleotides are TGTGCCAGCAGCCTTAATATCGGACTCCGGAACACTGAAGCTTTCTTT.

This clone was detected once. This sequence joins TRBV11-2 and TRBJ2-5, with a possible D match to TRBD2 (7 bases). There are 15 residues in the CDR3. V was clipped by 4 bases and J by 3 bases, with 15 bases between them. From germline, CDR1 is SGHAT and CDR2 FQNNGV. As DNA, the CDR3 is TGTGCCAGCAGCTGGACCCGGGGGGCCGAAGAGACCCAGTACTTC. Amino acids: CASSWTRGAEETQYF.

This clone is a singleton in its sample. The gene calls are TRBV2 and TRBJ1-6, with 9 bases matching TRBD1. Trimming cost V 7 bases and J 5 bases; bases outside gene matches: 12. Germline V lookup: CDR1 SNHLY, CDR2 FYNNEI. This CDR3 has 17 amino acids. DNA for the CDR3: TGTGCCAGCACCCCATGGGGCGGGACAGGGAATAATTCACCCCTCCACTTT. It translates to CASTPWGGTGNNSPLHF. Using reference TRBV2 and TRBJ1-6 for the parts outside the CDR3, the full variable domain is EPEVTQTPSHQVTQMGQEVILRCVPISNHLYFYWYRQILGQKVEFLVSFYNNEISEKSEIFDDQFSVERPDGSNFTLKIRSTKLEDSAMYFCASTPWGGTGNNSPLHFGNGTRLTVT.

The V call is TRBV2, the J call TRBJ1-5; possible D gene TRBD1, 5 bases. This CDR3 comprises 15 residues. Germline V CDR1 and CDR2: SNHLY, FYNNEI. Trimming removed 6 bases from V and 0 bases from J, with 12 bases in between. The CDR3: CASSRDRPSNQPQHF. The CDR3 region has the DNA TGTGCCAGCAGCAGAGACAGACCTAGCAATCAGCCCCAGCATTTT.

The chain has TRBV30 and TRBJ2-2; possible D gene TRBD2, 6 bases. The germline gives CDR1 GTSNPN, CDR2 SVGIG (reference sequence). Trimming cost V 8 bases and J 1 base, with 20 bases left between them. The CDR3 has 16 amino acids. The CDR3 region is CAQEGQGGQNTGELFF. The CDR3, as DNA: TGTGCCCAGGAGGGGCAGGGAGGACAGAACACCGGGGAGCTGTTTTTT.

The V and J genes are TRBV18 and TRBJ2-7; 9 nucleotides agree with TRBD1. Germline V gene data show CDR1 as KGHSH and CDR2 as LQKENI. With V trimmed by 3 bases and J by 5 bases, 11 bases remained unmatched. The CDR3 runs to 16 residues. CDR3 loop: CASSPYGTGKVHEQYF. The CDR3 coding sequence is TGTGCCAGCTCACCCTATGGGACAGGGAAGGTCCACGAGCAGTACTTC.

The CDR3 DNA reads as TGCGCCAGCAGCTTGATCAGTCCCTCTGGAAACACCATATATTTT. This translates into CASSLISPSGNTIYF. The gene calls are TRBV5-1 and TRBJ1-3; D remains unclear. Germline-derived CDR1 and CDR2 are SGHRS and YFSETQ. This CDR3 is built from 15 residues. V shed 1 base and J shed 0 bases, with 8 bases lying between them.

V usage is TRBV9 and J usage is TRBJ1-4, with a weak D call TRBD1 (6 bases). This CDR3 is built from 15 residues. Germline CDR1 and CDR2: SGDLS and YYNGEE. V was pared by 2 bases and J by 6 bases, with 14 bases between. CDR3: CASSVGPGADEKLFF. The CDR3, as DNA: TGTGCCAGCAGCGTCGGGCCAGGGGCGGATGAAAAACTGTTTTTT.

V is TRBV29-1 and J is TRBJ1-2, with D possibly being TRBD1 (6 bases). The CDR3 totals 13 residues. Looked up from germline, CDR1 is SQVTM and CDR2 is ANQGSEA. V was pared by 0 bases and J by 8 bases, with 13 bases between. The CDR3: CSVEDRGSTGYTF. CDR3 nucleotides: TGCAGCGTTGAAGACAGGGGATCGACGGGCTACACCTTC.